A selection of T cell receptor beta chains follows, all from one sample in a study of shared clonotypes between healthy human individuals. Generated by immunoSEQ multiplex PCR, the TCRdb table keeps only in-frame clones and is missing some. Altogether millions of clones are present, just over 90% being singletons, with the ten largest covering roughly 0.13%. The sample comprised naive CD4+ T cells sorted from blood. The receptor set was obtained from a man younger than 30 in good health. Each CDR3 is given with its conserved first and last residue. Fields, in order: V gene, J gene, clone size, D gene, CDR3 protein, CDR3 DNA. A D gene is named only where the DNA matches it firmly. Size is omitted from some rows. Given values are once, few, many or a class for expanded clones.

TRBV7-2,TRBJ1-6,.,.,CASSLRESSPLHF,TGTGCCAGCAGCCTCAGGGAGTCTTCACCCCTCCACTTT
TRBV27,TRBJ2-7,.,TRBD1,CASSLGAGGSYEQYF,TGTGCCAGCAGTTTAGGGGCAGGGGGCTCCTACGAGCAGTACTTC
TRBV28,TRBJ2-5,.,TRBD1,CASRRPPGQGGETQYF,TGTGCCAGCAGGAGACCCCCGGGACAGGGAGGAGAGACCCAGTACTTC
TRBV19,TRBJ1-1,.,.,CASSIGSGVNTEAFF,TGTGCCAGTAGTATAGGTTCAGGGGTCAACACTGAAGCTTTCTTT
TRBV7-2,TRBJ1-6,.,.,CASSRDYNSPLHF,TGTGCCAGCAGCAGGGACTATAATTCACCCCTCCACTTT
TRBV5-6,TRBJ2-3,.,TRBD2,CASSWGGVGTDTQYF,TGTGCCAGCAGCTGGGGGGGAGTGGGCACAGATACGCAGTATTTT
TRBV6-1,TRBJ2-7,.,.,CASSGQWTSYEQYF,TGTGCCAGCAGCGGACAGTGGACCTCCTACGAGCAGTACTTC
TRBV10-3,TRBJ2-2,once,TRBD1,CAIRVDRGDTGELFF,TGTGCCATCAGAGTGGACAGGGGAGACACCGGGGAGCTGTTTTTT
TRBV5-1,TRBJ2-3,.,.,CASSLITTDTQYF,TGCGCCAGCAGCTTGATTACCACAGATACGCAGTATTTT
TRBV5-6,TRBJ2-7,.,TRBD2,CASSEDPSGSQYEQYF,TGTGCCAGCAGCGAGGATCCTAGCGGGAGCCAGTACGAGCAGTACTTC
TRBV5-4,TRBJ1-1,few,.,CASSLQLNTEAFF,TGTGCCAGCAGCTTGCAGCTGAACACTGAAGCTTTCTTT
TRBV6-1,TRBJ2-7,.,TRBD1,CASSGTTGGKYF,TGTGCCAGCAGTGGAACAACAGGGGGCAAGTACTTC
TRBV30,TRBJ1-5,.,.,CAWSPARDQPQHF,TGTGCCTGGAGCCCGGCCCGGGATCAGCCCCAGCATTTT
TRBV18,TRBJ2-7,.,.,CASLQTRESHEQYF,TGTGCCAGCCTCCAGACTAGAGAATCCCACGAGCAGTACTTC
TRBV10-1,TRBJ2-7,.,.,CASSEVSWHEQYF,TGCGCCAGCAGTGAGGTTAGTTGGCACGAGCAGTACTTC
TRBV6-6,TRBJ1-1,.,.,CASSRLGALNTEAFF,TGTGCCAGCAGTCGCCTAGGGGCGTTGAACACTGAAGCTTTCTTT
TRBV7-3,TRBJ1-2,once,TRBD1,CASSSSPTGASPANYGYTF,TGTGCCAGCAGCTCGTCCCCGACAGGGGCTTCACCTGCTAACTATGGCTACACCTTC
TRBV23-1,TRBJ2-2,.,.,CASTQATTTIMNTGELFF,TGCGCCAGCACCCAGGCGACGACCACCATAATGAACACCGGGGAGCTGTTTTTT
TRBV18,TRBJ2-3,.,.,CASSPAQVTTDTQYF,TGTGCCAGCTCACCCGCGCAGGTGACCACAGATACGCAGTATTTT
TRBV5-6,TRBJ1-5,.,.,CASKRNSVNQPQHF,TGTGCCAGCAAGCGGAACAGCGTCAATCAGCCCCAGCATTTT
TRBV7-2,TRBJ2-4,.,TRBD1,CASSPGGKAKNIQYF,TGTGCCAGCAGCCCAGGGGGCAAGGCCAAAAACATTCAGTACTTC
TRBV5-1,TRBJ1-4,.,TRBD1,CASSLVTGQRNEKLFF,TGCGCCAGCAGCTTGGTTACGGGACAGCGTAATGAAAAACTGTTTTTT
TRBV28,TRBJ2-2,once,.,CASSPFGGTGELFF,TGTGCCAGCAGCCCTTTTGGGGGCACCGGGGAGCTGTTTTTT
TRBV7-6,TRBJ2-7,once,.,CASSLIAGSYEQYF,TGTGCCAGCAGCTTAATCGCAGGCTCCTACGAGCAGTACTTC
TRBV7-8,TRBJ2-7,.,.,CASSLEPGLKLYEQYF,TGTGCCAGCAGCTTAGAGCCAGGTTTGAAACTCTACGAGCAGTACTTC
TRBV19,TRBJ1-5,.,TRBD1,CASSGGQSLQQPQHF,TGTGCCAGTAGTGGGGGACAGAGCTTGCAGCAGCCCCAGCATTTT
TRBV19,TRBJ2-2,.,.,CASSPPQGKSNTGELFF,TGTGCCAGTAGCCCTCCCCAGGGGAAATCGAACACCGGGGAGCTGTTTTTT
TRBV6-6,TRBJ1-2,.,.,CASSYRLTNYGYTF,TGTGCCAGCAGTTACCGACTGACTAACTATGGCTACACCTTC
TRBV11-2,TRBJ2-7,.,.,CASSSLRETAYEQYF,TGTGCCAGCAGTTCCCTTAGGGAGACAGCCTACGAGCAGTACTTC
TRBV19,TRBJ2-3,.,TRBD2,CASSTLAADTQYF,TGTGCCAGTAGTACACTAGCGGCAGATACGCAGTATTTT
TRBV6-5,TRBJ1-5,.,.,CASSASRGEGQPQHF,TGTGCCAGCAGTGCCTCACGGGGGGAGGGTCAGCCCCAGCATTTT
TRBV11-2,TRBJ2-5,.,.,CASLRGGQETQYF,TGTGCCAGCCTTAGGGGGGGCCAAGAGACCCAGTACTTC
TRBV28,TRBJ1-2,.,.,CASSLRAGALNYGYTF,TGTGCCAGCAGTTTACGGGCAGGGGCCTTAAACTATGGCTACACCTTC
TRBV7-2,TRBJ2-7,.,.,CASSLDLGQQYF,TGTGCCAGCAGCTTAGATTTAGGCCAGCAGTACTTC
TRBV30,TRBJ1-1,.,.,CAWSVNSAHFEAFF,TGTGCCTGGAGTGTAAATTCGGCTCACTTTGAAGCTTTCTTT
TRBV28,TRBJ2-3,.,.,CASGLGQSTDTQYF,TGTGCCAGCGGCCTCGGACAGAGCACAGATACGCAGTATTTT
TRBV2,TRBJ1-4,.,TRBD1,CASRGQDSMGEKLFF,TGTGCCAGCAGGGGACAGGACTCGATGGGTGAAAAACTGTTTTTT
TRBV28,TRBJ2-7,.,.,CASSLIVNSPKGSYEQYF,TGTGCCAGCAGTTTAATCGTAAACAGTCCCAAGGGGTCCTACGAGCAGTACTTC
TRBV10-3,TRBJ1-1,.,.,CAISEERQNTEAFF,TGTGCCATCAGTGAGGAGCGCCAGAACACTGAAGCTTTCTTT
TRBV5-1,TRBJ1-6,.,.,CASSPSAGDGSPLHF,TGCGCCAGCAGCCCCTCGGCAGGGGATGGTTCACCCCTCCACTTT
TRBV28,TRBJ2-7,.,TRBD2,CASSSWRGYYEQYF,TGTGCCAGCAGTTCATGGCGGGGGTACTACGAGCAGTACTTC
TRBV5-6,TRBJ2-3,.,TRBD2,CASSAGTSGATDTQYF,TGTGCCAGCAGCGCCGGGACTAGCGGGGCGACAGATACGCAGTATTTT
TRBV10-1,TRBJ1-2,.,.,CASSESNSPYGYTF,TGCGCCAGCAGTGAGTCGAACAGCCCCTATGGCTACACCTTC
TRBV2,TRBJ2-7,.,.,CASRILSYEQYF,TGTGCCTCGAGGATCCTCTCCTACGAGCAGTACTTC
TRBV10-3,TRBJ2-7,.,TRBD1,CATHHGDRGPQGEQYF,TGTGCCACCCACCACGGGGACAGGGGTCCTCAGGGCGAGCAGTACTTC